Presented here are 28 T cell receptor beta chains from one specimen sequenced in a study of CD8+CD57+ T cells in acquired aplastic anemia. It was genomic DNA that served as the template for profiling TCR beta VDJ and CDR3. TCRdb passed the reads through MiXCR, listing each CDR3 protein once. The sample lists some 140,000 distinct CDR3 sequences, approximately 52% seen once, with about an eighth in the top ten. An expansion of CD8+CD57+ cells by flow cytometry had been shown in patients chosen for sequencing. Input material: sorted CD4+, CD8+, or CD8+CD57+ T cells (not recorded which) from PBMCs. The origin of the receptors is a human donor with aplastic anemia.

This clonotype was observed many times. CDR3: CASPSLGSGNTIYF. CDR3 coding DNA: TGTGCCAGCCCCTCGCTAGGCTCTGGAAACACCATATATTTT. The rearrangement joins TRBV7-9 to TRBJ1-3; unclear D gene. Trimming took 8 bases from V and 0 from J, leaving 11 bases between them. There are 14 residues in the CDR3. Looked up from germline, CDR1 is SEHNR and CDR2 is FQNEAQ (reference sequence).

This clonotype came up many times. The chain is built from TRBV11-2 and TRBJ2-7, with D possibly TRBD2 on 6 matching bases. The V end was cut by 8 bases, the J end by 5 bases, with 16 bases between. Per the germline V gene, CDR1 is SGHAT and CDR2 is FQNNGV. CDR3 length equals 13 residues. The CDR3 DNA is TGTGCCAGCGGAAGGGAGGCCCGCGACGAGCAGTACTTC. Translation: CASGREARDEQYF.

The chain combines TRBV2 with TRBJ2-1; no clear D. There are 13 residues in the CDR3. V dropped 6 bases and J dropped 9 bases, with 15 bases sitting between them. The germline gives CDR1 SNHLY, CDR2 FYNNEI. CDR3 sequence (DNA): TGTGCCAGCAGCCCGGGTCGAAACGGTGAGCAGTTCTTC. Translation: CASSPGRNGEQFF.

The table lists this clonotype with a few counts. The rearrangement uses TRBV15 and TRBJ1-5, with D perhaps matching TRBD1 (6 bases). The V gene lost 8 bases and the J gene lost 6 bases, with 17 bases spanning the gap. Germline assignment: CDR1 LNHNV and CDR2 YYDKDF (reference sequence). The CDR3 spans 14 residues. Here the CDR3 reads CATHAIQGGQPQHF. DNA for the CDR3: TGTGCCACCCACGCTATACAGGGAGGTCAGCCCCAGCATTTT.

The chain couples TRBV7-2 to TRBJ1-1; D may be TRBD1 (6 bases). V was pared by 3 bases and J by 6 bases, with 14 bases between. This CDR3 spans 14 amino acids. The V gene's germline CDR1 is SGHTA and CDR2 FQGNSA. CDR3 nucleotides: TGTGCCAGCAGCTTTCGACTCGGACAGTCTGAAGCTTTCTTT. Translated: CASSFRLGQSEAFF. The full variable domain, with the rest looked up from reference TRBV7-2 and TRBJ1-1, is GAGVSQSPSNKVTEKGKDVELRCDPISGHTALYWYRQSLGQGLEFLIYFQGNSAPDKSGLPSDRFSAERTGGSVSTLTIQRTQQEDSAVYLCASSFRLGQSEAFFGQGTRLTVV.

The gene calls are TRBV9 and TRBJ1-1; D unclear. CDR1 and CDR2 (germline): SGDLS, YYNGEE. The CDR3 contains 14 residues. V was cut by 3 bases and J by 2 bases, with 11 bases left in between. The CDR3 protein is CASSEEESNTEAFF. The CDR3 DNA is TGTGCCAGCAGCGAAGAGGAATCAAACACTGAAGCTTTCTTT.

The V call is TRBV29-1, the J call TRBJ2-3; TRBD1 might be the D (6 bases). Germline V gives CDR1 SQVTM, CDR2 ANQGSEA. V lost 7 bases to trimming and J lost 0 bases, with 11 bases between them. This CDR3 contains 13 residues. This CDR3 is CSADRYSTDTQYF. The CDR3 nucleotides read TGCAGCGCTGACAGGTATAGCACAGATACGCAGTATTTT.

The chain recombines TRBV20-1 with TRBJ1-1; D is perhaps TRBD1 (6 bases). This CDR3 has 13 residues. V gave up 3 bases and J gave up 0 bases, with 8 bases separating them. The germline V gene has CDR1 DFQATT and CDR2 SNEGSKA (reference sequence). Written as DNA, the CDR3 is TGCAGTGCTAGGGACAGCCTGAACACTGAAGCTTTCTTT. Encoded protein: CSARDSLNTEAFF.

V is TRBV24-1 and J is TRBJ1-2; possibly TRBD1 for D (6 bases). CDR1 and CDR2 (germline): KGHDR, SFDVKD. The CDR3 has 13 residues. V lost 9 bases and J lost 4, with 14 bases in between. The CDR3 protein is CATEGGSGYGYTF. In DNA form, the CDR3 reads TGTGCCACCGAGGGGGGGTCCGGCTATGGCTACACCTTC.

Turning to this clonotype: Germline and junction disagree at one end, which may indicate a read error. The CDR3 sequence is CVSSETLAGGKNEQFF. The CDR3 region has the DNA TGTGTCAGCAGTGAAACGCTAGCGGGGGGTAAAAATGAGCAGTTCTTC. The chain links TRBV6-1 to TRBJ2-1, with 11 bases lining up with TRBD2. The CDR3 spans 16 residues. Germline CDR1 MNHNS, CDR2 SASEGT.

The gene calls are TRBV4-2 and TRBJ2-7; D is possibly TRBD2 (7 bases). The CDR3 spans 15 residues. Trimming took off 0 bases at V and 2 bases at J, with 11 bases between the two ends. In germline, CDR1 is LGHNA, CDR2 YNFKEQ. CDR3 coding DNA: TGTGCCAGCAGCCAAGATAGGGGGGGCACCTACGAGCAGTACTTC. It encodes CASSQDRGGTYEQYF.

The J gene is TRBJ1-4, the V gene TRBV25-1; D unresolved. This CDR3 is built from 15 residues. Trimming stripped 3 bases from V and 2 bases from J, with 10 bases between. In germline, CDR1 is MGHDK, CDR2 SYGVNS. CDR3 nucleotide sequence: TGTGCCAGCAGTGAGAGCGGTGGCACTAATGAAAAACTGTTTTTT. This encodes CASSESGGTNEKLFF.

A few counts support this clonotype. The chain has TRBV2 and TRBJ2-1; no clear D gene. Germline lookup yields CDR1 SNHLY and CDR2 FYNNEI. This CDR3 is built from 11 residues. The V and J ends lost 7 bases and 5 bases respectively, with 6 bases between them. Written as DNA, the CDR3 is TGTGCCAGCACCGACAACAATGAGCAGTTCTTC. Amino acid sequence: CASTDNNEQFF.

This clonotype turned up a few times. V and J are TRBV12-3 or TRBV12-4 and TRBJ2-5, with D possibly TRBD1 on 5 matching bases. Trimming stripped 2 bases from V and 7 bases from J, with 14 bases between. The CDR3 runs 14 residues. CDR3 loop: CASSLTPRVGTQYF. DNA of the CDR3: TGTGCCAGCAGTTTAACCCCCAGGGTGGGGACCCAGTACTTC.

The CDR3: CASSVRGATNEKLFF. The CDR3 DNA is TGTGCCAGCAGCGTTAGGGGAGCAACTAATGAAAAACTGTTTTTT. The chain links TRBV9 to TRBJ1-4, with D maybe TRBD1 (5 bases). Trimming pared 2 bases from V and 0 bases from J, leaving 8 bases between. The CDR3 consists of 15 residues. Per germline, CDR1 SGDLS and CDR2 YYNGEE.

In nucleotides, the CDR3 is TGCAGTGCCAGGCCAGCTAACTATGGCTACACCTTC. Translated: CSARPANYGYTF. The V gene is TRBV20-1, the J gene TRBJ1-2; D gene unclear. Germline CDR1 and CDR2: DFQATT and SNEGSKA (reference sequence). CDR3 length equals 12 residues. Trimming took off 6 bases at V and 0 bases at J, with 8 bases between the two ends.

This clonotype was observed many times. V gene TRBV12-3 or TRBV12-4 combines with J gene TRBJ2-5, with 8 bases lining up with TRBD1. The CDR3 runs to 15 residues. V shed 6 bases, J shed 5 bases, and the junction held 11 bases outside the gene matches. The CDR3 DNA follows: TGTGCCAGCAGCCCCGGGGACAGGAGTGTTGAGACCCAGTACTTC. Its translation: CASSPGDRSVETQYF.

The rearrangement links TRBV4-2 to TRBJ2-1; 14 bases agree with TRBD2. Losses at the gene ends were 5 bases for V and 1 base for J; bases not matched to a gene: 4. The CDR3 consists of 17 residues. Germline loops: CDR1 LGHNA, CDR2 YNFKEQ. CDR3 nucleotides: TGTGCCAGCAGCGGGACTAGCGGGGGACCGTCCTACAATGAGCAGTTCTTC. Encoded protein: CASSGTSGGPSYNEQFF.

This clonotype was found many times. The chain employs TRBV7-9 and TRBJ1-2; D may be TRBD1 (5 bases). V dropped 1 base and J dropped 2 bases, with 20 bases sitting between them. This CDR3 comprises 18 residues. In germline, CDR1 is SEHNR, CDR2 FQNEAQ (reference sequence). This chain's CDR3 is CASSLGGGEVGPNYGYTF. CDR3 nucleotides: TGTGCCAGCAGCTTAGGGGGGGGTGAAGTAGGACCCAACTATGGCTACACCTTC. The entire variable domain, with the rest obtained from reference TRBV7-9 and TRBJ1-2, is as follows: DTGVSQNPRHKITKRGQNVTFRCDPISEHNRLYWYRQTLGQGPEFLTYFQNEAQLEKSRLLSDRFSAERPKGSFSTLEIQRTEQGDSAMYLCASSLGGGEVGPNYGYTFGSGTRLTVV.

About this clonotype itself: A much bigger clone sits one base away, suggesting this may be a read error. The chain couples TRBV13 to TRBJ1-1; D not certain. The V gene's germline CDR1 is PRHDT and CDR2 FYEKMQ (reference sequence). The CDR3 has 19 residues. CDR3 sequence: CASSLADLSRLLLNTEALF. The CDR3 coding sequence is TGTGCCAGCAGCTTAGCCGATTTGAGTCGGTTACTCTTGAACACTGAAGCTCTCTTT.

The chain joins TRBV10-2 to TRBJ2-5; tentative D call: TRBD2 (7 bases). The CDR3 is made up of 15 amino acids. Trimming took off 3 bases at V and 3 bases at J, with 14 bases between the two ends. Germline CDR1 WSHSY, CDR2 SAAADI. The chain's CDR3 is CASSEGGAVEETQYF. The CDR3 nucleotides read TGCGCCAGCAGTGAAGGGGGGGCGGTCGAAGAGACCCAGTACTTC.

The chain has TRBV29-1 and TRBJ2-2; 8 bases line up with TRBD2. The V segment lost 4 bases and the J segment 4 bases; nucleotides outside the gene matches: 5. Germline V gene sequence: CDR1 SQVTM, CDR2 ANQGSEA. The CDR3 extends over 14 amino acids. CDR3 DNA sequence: TGCAGCGTTGTGGGACTAGGGGGCACCGGGGAGCTGTTTTTT. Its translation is CSVVGLGGTGELFF.

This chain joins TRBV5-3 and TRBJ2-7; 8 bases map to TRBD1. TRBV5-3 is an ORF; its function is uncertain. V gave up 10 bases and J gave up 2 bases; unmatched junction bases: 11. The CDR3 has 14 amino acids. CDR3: CAYLETGATYEQYF. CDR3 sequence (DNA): TGTGCCTACCTAGAGACAGGGGCAACCTACGAGCAGTACTTC.

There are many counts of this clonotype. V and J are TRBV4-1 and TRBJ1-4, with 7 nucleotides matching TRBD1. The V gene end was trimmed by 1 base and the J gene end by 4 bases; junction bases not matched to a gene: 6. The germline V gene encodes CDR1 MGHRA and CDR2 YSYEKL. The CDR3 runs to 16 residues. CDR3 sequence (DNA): TGCGCCAGCAGCCAAGGGTCTGGGACAGTTAATGAAAAACTGTTTTTT. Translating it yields CASSQGSGTVNEKLFF.

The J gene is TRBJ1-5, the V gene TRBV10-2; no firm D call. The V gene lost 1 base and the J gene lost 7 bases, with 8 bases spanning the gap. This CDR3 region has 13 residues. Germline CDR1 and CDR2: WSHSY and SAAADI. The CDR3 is CASSEFQLQPQHF. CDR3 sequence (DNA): TGCGCCAGCAGTGAGTTCCAGCTGCAGCCCCAGCATTTT.

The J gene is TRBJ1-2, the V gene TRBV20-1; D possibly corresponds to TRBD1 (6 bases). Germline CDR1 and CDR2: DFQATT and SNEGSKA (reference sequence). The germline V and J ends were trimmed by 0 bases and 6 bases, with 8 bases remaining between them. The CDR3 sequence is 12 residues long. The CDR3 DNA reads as TGCAGTGCTAGAGATTGGGGGCATGGCTACACCTTC. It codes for CSARDWGHGYTF.

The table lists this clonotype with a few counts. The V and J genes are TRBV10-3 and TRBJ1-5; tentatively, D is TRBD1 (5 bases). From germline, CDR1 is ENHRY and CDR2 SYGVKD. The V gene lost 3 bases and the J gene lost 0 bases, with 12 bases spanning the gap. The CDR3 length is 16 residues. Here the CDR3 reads CAISEGAQYSNQPQHF. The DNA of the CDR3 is TGTGCCATCAGTGAAGGGGCACAATATAGCAATCAGCCCCAGCATTTT.

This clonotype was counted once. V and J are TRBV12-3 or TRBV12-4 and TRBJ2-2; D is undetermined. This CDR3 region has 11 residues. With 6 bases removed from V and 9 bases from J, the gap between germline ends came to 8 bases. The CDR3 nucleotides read TGTGCCAGCAGCCGAGATTGGGAGCTGTTTTTT. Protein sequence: CASSRDWELFF.